A single sample gave rise to the 25 T cell receptor beta chains below, sequenced in a study of T cells in Graves' hyperthyroidism and ophthalmopathy. TCR beta CDR3 regions were amplified from RNA. First-round RT-PCR targeting the TCR CDR3 was performed with the HTBI primer set. MiXCR, applied by TCRdb to the multiplex PCR reads, yields one record per CDR3 protein. The repertoire has about 280,000 distinct CDR3 sequences, 25% of them found once; the top ten carry roughly a quarter. Sequenced input: blood. The receptors were gathered from a man in his forties or fifties with Graves' hyperthyroidism that later progressed to Graves' ophthalmopathy.

Ten or more counts support this clonotype. The J gene is TRBJ2-7, the V gene TRBV6-5; 7 nucleotides agree with TRBD2. Germline CDR1 reads MNHEY; CDR2 reads SVGAGI. V shed 1 base, J shed 7 bases, and the junction held 4 bases outside the gene matches. The CDR3 has 13 amino acids. CDR3 residues: CASSYLMGGEQYF. In DNA form, the CDR3 reads TGTGCCAGCAGTTACTTGATGGGGGGGGAGCAGTACTTC.

This chain uses TRBV15 with TRBJ2-7; the D gene is possibly TRBD2 (6 bases). Deletions cut 1 base from V and 4 bases from J, with 11 bases between. Per germline, CDR1 LNHNV and CDR2 YYDKDF (reference sequence). The CDR3 has 14 residues. This chain's CDR3 is CATSRAGTRYEQYF. The CDR3 nucleotides are TGTGCCACCAGCAGAGCGGGGACTCGATACGAGCAGTACTTC.

This clonotype has ten or more counts. The chain carries TRBV6-1 and TRBJ2-7, with D possibly being TRBD1 (7 bases). CDR3 length: 16 amino acids. Germline CDR1 is MNHNS and CDR2 is SASEGT. The germline V and J ends were trimmed by 6 bases and 2 bases, with 20 bases remaining between them. CDR3 DNA: TGTGCCAGCAGCAGGGGGGCTTCGGGACTTACCTACGAGCAGTACTTC. Amino acid sequence: CASSRGASGLTYEQYF.

The sample holds many counts of this clonotype. V and J are TRBV10-3 and TRBJ2-6; D is ambiguous. The CDR3 has 14 amino acids. Germline CDR1 ENHRY, CDR2 SYGVKD. The V end was cut by 3 bases, the J end by 2 bases, with 5 bases between. The CDR3 nucleotides are TGTGCCATCAGTGACCAAGCTGGGGCCAACGTCCTGACTTTC. This codes for CAISDQAGANVLTF.

The sample holds many counts of this clonotype. The chain links TRBV6-2 or TRBV6-3 to TRBJ2-2, with D uncertain. Deletions cut 2 bases from V and 0 bases from J, with 19 bases between. Germline V gene data show CDR1 as MNHEY and CDR2 as SVGEGT. The CDR3 runs 19 residues. CDR3 region: CASSYLPRTEDTNTGELFF. CDR3 nucleotides: TGTGCCAGCAGTTACCTCCCCCGGACCGAGGATACGAACACCGGGGAGCTGTTTTTT.

The table lists this clonotype with many counts. The chain joins TRBV7-9 to TRBJ1-2, with TRBD1 matching 8 bases. Germline V gene lookup returns CDR1 SEHNR and CDR2 FQNEAQ (reference sequence). This CDR3 is 13 amino acids long. Trimming removed 3 bases from V and 8 bases from J; junction bases left unmatched: 5. The DNA of the CDR3 is TGTGCCAGCAGCTTCCAAGACAGGGGCGGCTACACCTTC. This translates into CASSFQDRGGYTF.

The rearrangement uses TRBV6-2 or TRBV6-3 and TRBJ1-1; D is ambiguous. The V and J ends lost 6 bases and 3 bases respectively, with 23 bases between them. Germline loops: CDR1 MNHEY, CDR2 SVGEGT. The CDR3 loop spans 17 amino acids. DNA of the CDR3: TGTGCCAGCAGCCTCCGCCTAGTACCCCCCGGCGACACTGAAGCTTTCTTT. Translated, it gives CASSLRLVPPGDTEAFF.

This clonotype has a count of ten or more. The rearrangement uses TRBV19 and TRBJ2-2; D tentatively fits TRBD1 or TRBD2 (5 bases each). Germline CDR1 is LNHDA and CDR2 is SQIVND (reference sequence). Trimming pared 6 bases from V and 0 bases from J, leaving 20 bases between. The CDR3 length is 18 residues. The CDR3 spells CASRRRLAGATNTGELFF. CDR3 nucleotide sequence: TGTGCCAGTAGACGGCGACTGGCCGGGGCTACGAACACCGGGGAGCTGTTTTTT.

This clonotype was seen repeatedly, ten times or more. The chain combines TRBV29-1 with TRBJ2-5; D is unresolved. From germline, CDR1 is SQVTM and CDR2 ANQGSEA. There are 12 residues in the CDR3. Trimming removed 3 bases from V and 2 bases from J, with 7 bases in between. CDR3 sequence (DNA): TGCAGCGTTGAGCGAGCTCAAGAGACCCAGTACTTC. Its protein product is CSVERAQETQYF.

This clonotype was recorded at least ten times. A much larger clone lies one base from this, so it may be a read error. This sequence joins TRBV12-3 or TRBV12-4 and TRBJ2-7; 7 bases are shared with TRBD2. J was trimmed by 4 bases and V by 6 bases; bases with no gene match: 12. The CDR3 has 15 amino acids. The DNA for the CDR3 is TGTGCCAGCAGGCCCGGGACTGGCGGGAGTTACGAGCAGTACTTC. The encoded protein is CASRPGTGGSYEQYF.

This chain links TRBV5-1 with TRBJ1-5; the match to TRBD1 covers 9 bases. The germline CDR1 and CDR2 sequences are SGHRS and YFSETQ. The CDR3 is made up of 15 amino acids. The ends lost 0 bases at V and 7 bases at J; junction bases unmatched: 5. This CDR3 is CASSLGGTGKQPQHF. The CDR3, as DNA: TGCGCCAGCAGCTTGGGGGGGACAGGGAAACAGCCCCAGCATTTT.

This clonotype was observed at least ten times. The rearrangement joins TRBV30 to TRBJ2-5; D possibly corresponds to TRBD2 (6 bases). V lost 3 bases and J lost 3, with 14 bases in between. The CDR3 is 14 amino acids. Germline assignment: CDR1 GTSNPN and CDR2 SVGIG (reference sequence). CDR3 sequence: CAWSPFGSEETQYF. DNA for the CDR3: TGTGCCTGGAGCCCTTTCGGGAGTGAAGAGACCCAGTACTTC.

This clonotype has a count of ten or more. The J gene is TRBJ1-5, the V gene TRBV10-3, with TRBD1 matching 8 bases. The germline V gene has CDR1 ENHRY and CDR2 SYGVKD. Trimming cost V 7 bases and J 5 bases; bases outside gene matches: 7. The CDR3 totals 14 residues. The CDR3 loop is CAINADRDDQPQHF. The CDR3 nucleotides read TGTGCCATCAACGCGGACAGGGACGATCAGCCCCAGCATTTT.

This clonotype was seen repeatedly, ten times or more. The V and J genes are TRBV20-1 and TRBJ1-1; tentative D call: TRBD1 (6 bases). The CDR3 consists of 13 residues. Germline assignment: CDR1 DFQATT and CDR2 SNEGSKA (reference sequence). Trimming pared 2 bases from V and 6 bases from J, leaving 13 bases between. Here the CDR3 reads CSARQQGYAEAFF. CDR3 in DNA: TGCAGTGCTAGACAGCAGGGGTACGCTGAAGCTTTCTTT.

The genes are TRBV11-2 and TRBJ1-1, with TRBD1 identical over 7 bases. Germline assignment: CDR1 SGHAT and CDR2 FQNNGV. The V gene end was trimmed by 8 bases and the J gene end by 3 bases; junction bases not matched to a gene: 3. This CDR3 region has 12 residues. Here the CDR3 DNA reads TGTGCCAGCGGGCAGGGGGACACTGAAGCTTTCTTT. It specifies CASGQGDTEAFF. Filled out from reference TRBV11-2 and TRBJ1-1, the complete variable domain reads EAGVAQSPRYKIIEKRQSVAFWCNPISGHATLYWYQQILGQGPKLLIQFQNNGVVDDSQLPKDRFSAERLKGVDSTLKIQPAKLEDSAVYLCASGQGDTEAFFGQGTRLTVV.

V and J are TRBV28 and TRBJ2-7, with TRBD1 matching over 7 bases. The germline gives CDR1 MDHEN, CDR2 SYDVKM. The CDR3 has 13 residues. Losses at the gene ends were 2 bases for V and 6 bases for J; bases not matched to a gene: 4. The CDR3 bases are TGTGCCAGCAGTTTAGTTACAGGGGTCGAGCAGTACTTC. Protein product: CASSLVTGVEQYF.

This clonotype showed up many times. The J gene is TRBJ1-3, the V gene TRBV20-1; D gene unclear. The CDR3 loop spans 13 amino acids. Looked up from germline, CDR1 is DFQATT and CDR2 is SNEGSKA (reference sequence). Trimming removed 1 base at V and 4 bases at J, with 8 bases between. CDR3 DNA: TGCAGTGCTAGAGTATGGGCGGGAAACACCATATATTTT. This codes for CSARVWAGNTIYF.

This clonotype was counted at least ten times. Just one base apart from a much larger clone, this may be a read error. The chain employs TRBV20-1 and TRBJ1-1, with D possibly being TRBD1 (5 bases). Germline V gives CDR1 DFQATT, CDR2 SNEGSKA (reference sequence). The CDR3 consists of 15 residues. CDR3 protein: CGARDHRTLSTEAFF. The CDR3 DNA reads TGCGGTGCTAGAGACCACCGGACATTGAGCACTGAAGCTTTCTTT.

This clonotype was seen at least ten times. The rearrangement links TRBV5-1 to TRBJ2-7; D is perhaps TRBD1 (6 bases). Germline CDR1 and CDR2: SGHRS and YFSETQ. This CDR3 has 14 residues. The ends were cut back, 1 base at V and 4 bases at J, with 12 bases in the middle. CDR3 amino acids: CASSLTTTGYEQYF. The CDR3, as DNA: TGCGCCAGCAGCTTGACTACAACAGGGTACGAGCAGTACTTC.

This clonotype was observed at least ten times. A much larger clone differs from this one at a single base, so this may be a read error. V and J are TRBV10-1 and TRBJ2-7; tentative D call: TRBD1 (5 bases). This CDR3 region has 14 residues. Germline V CDR1 and CDR2: WNHNN, SYGVQD (reference sequence). The V end was cut by 7 bases, the J end by 3 bases, with 16 bases between. CDR3 sequence reads: CASNRTRANYEQYF. The CDR3 nucleotides are TGCGCCAGCAACCGGACAAGAGCGAACTACGAGCAGTACTTC.

The V call is TRBV27, the J call TRBJ1-1, with D unresolved. Trimming took 2 bases from V and 4 from J, leaving 11 bases between them. CDR3 length: 14 amino acids. Per germline, CDR1 MNHEY and CDR2 SMNVEV (reference sequence). The CDR3 sequence: CASSLGFGGTEAFF. In DNA form, the CDR3 reads TGTGCCAGCAGTTTAGGGTTCGGTGGCACTGAAGCTTTCTTT.

In its sample, this clonotype was seen a few times. CDR3 in amino acids: CASSGGSYYNYGYTF. The DNA of the CDR3 is TGTGCCAGCAGTGGCGGGTCATACTATAACTATGGCTACACCTTC. The chain recombines TRBV6-1 with TRBJ1-2; D gene uncertain. V lost 4 bases to trimming and J lost 1 base, with 13 bases between them. The CDR3 has 15 residues. Looked up from germline, CDR1 is MNHNS and CDR2 is SASEGT.

The V gene is TRBV30, the J gene TRBJ2-7; D perhaps matches TRBD2 (6 bases). This CDR3 spans 11 amino acids. V lost 3 bases and J lost 7, with 10 bases in between. Germline values: CDR1 GTSNPN, CDR2 SVGIG (reference sequence). The CDR3 bases are TGTGCCTGGAGGACCGCGGGGGAGCAGTACTTC. Translated, it gives CAWRTAGEQYF.

The rearrangement links TRBV20-1 to TRBJ1-2; 7 bases line up with TRBD1. This CDR3 has 16 residues. After removal of 3 bases from V and 2 bases from J, the junction contained 12 bases not matched to a gene. The germline gives CDR1 DFQATT, CDR2 SNEGSKA (reference sequence). CDR3 protein: CSARDTSGGANYGYTF. In DNA form, the CDR3 reads TGCAGTGCTAGGGACACCTCAGGGGGAGCAAACTATGGCTACACCTTC.

This clonotype has a count of ten or more. In DNA form, the CDR3 reads TGTGCCAGCCAGGGGTACCGGGATGGCTACACCTTC. Its translation: CASQGYRDGYTF. V usage is TRBV19 and J usage is TRBJ1-2; D is perhaps TRBD1 (6 bases). V was clipped by 9 bases and J by 6 bases, with 14 bases between them. CDR1 and CDR2 from the germline V gene are LNHDA and SQIVND (reference sequence). CDR3 length equals 12 residues.